These T cell receptor beta chains were read from a single sample in a study of blood T cell repertoires in COVID-19. Libraries were prepared by immunoSEQ multiplex PCR; TCRdb keeps only in-frame clonotypes and omits some of them. The sample lists fewer than 40,000 clones; about three quarters were seen once. Sequencing used peripheral blood. The receptors originated from a man in his fifties or sixties with active COVID-19. CDR3s include the opening cysteine and the closing phenylalanine or tryptophan. Fields, in order: J gene, D gene, clone size, V gene, CDR3 protein, CDR3 DNA. The D gene is left open where the match is weak. Size is omitted from some rows. Given values are once, few, many or a class for expanded clones.

j_call: TRBJ2-1; d_call: TRBD2; clone_size: .; v_call: TRBV5-5; cdr3_aa: CASSSGLAGANEQFF; cdr3_nt: TGTGCCAGCAGCTCTGGACTAGCGGGGGCCAATGAGCAGTTCTTC
j_call: TRBJ2-7; d_call: TRBD2; clone_size: few; v_call: TRBV5-1; cdr3_aa: CASSLEAGSSYEQYF; cdr3_nt: TGCGCCAGCAGCTTGGAAGCGGGGAGCTCCTACGAGCAGTACTTC
j_call: TRBJ2-2; d_call: .; clone_size: .; v_call: TRBV6-5; cdr3_aa: CASSYSDNQNTGELFF; cdr3_nt: TGTGCCAGCAGTTACTCGGACAACCAGAACACCGGGGAGCTGTTTTTT
j_call: TRBJ1-2; d_call: TRBD1; clone_size: few; v_call: TRBV28; cdr3_aa: CASSGQAIANYGYTF; cdr3_nt: TGTGCCAGCAGTGGACAGGCGATCGCTAACTATGGCTACACCTTC
j_call: TRBJ1-6; d_call: TRBD1; clone_size: .; v_call: TRBV4-2; cdr3_aa: CASSPLTGAGSPLHF; cdr3_nt: TGTGCCAGCAGCCCCTTGACAGGGGCGGGTTCACCCCTCCACTTT
j_call: TRBJ2-2; d_call: TRBD2; clone_size: few; v_call: TRBV6-5; cdr3_aa: CASSYALAGGPGELFF; cdr3_nt: TGTGCCAGCAGTTACGCCCTAGCGGGGGGGCCCGGGGAGCTGTTTTTT
j_call: TRBJ1-2; d_call: TRBD1; clone_size: .; v_call: TRBV28; cdr3_aa: CASSQGGESHYGYTF; cdr3_nt: TGTGCCAGCAGCCAAGGGGGCGAATCCCACTATGGCTACACCTTC
j_call: TRBJ1-5; d_call: TRBD1; clone_size: .; v_call: TRBV30; cdr3_aa: CAWSQQGVLGQPQHF; cdr3_nt: TGTGCCTGGAGCCAACAGGGGGTGCTTGGTCAGCCCCAGCATTTT
j_call: TRBJ1-2; d_call: .; clone_size: few; v_call: TRBV3-1/TRBV3-2; cdr3_aa: CASSQEQANYGYTF; cdr3_nt: TGTGCCAGCAGCCAAGAACAGGCTAACTATGGCTACACCTTC
j_call: TRBJ2-3; d_call: TRBD2; clone_size: .; v_call: TRBV7-6; cdr3_aa: CASSLWALASTDTQYF; cdr3_nt: TGTGCCAGCAGCTTATGGGCACTAGCGAGCACAGATACGCAGTATTTT
j_call: TRBJ1-1; d_call: .; clone_size: .; v_call: TRBV15; cdr3_aa: CATSTRTSFARGWVSDTEAFF; cdr3_nt: TGTGCCACCAGCACCCGAACCAGTTTTGCCAGGGGATGGGTATCGGACACTGAAGCTTTCTTT
j_call: TRBJ2-3; d_call: .; clone_size: .; v_call: TRBV11-3; cdr3_aa: CASSLMGTDTQYF; cdr3_nt: TGTGCCAGCAGCCTAATGGGCACAGATACGCAGTATTTT
j_call: TRBJ2-7; d_call: TRBD2; clone_size: .; v_call: TRBV6-6; cdr3_aa: CASSPLAGGPEQYF; cdr3_nt: TGTGCCAGCAGTCCACTAGCGGGAGGCCCCGAGCAGTACTTC
j_call: TRBJ1-6; d_call: TRBD1; clone_size: .; v_call: TRBV6-6; cdr3_aa: CASSRGGTGGRAPLHF; cdr3_nt: TGTGCCAGCAGTAGGGGAGGGACAGGGGGTCGGGCACCCCTCCACTTT
j_call: TRBJ2-5; d_call: .; clone_size: .; v_call: TRBV18; cdr3_aa: CASSPPFRQQETQYF; cdr3_nt: TGTGCCAGCTCACCACCGTTCAGACAGCAAGAGACCCAGTACTTC
j_call: TRBJ1-1; d_call: .; clone_size: .; v_call: TRBV18; cdr3_aa: CASSPIRPQGTEAFF; cdr3_nt: TGTGCCAGCTCACCAATCAGGCCCCAGGGCACTGAAGCTTTCTTT
j_call: TRBJ1-1; d_call: TRBD1; clone_size: .; v_call: TRBV19; cdr3_aa: CASRRQGGTEAFF; cdr3_nt: TGTGCCAGTAGGCGACAGGGAGGCACTGAAGCTTTCTTT
j_call: TRBJ2-7; d_call: .; clone_size: .; v_call: TRBV6-2/TRBV6-3; cdr3_aa: CASSNAYGEQYF; cdr3_nt: TGTGCCAGCAGTAATGCCTACGGGGAGCAGTACTTC
j_call: TRBJ1-2; d_call: .; clone_size: .; v_call: TRBV6-5; cdr3_aa: CASSSGGDGYTF; cdr3_nt: TGTGCCAGCAGTTCGGGGGGTGATGGCTACACCTTC
j_call: TRBJ2-3; d_call: TRBD2; clone_size: .; v_call: TRBV2; cdr3_aa: CASRALLTSGRADTQYF; cdr3_nt: TGTGCCAGCAGGGCTCTCCTAACTAGCGGGAGAGCAGATACGCAGTATTTT
j_call: TRBJ1-5; d_call: .; clone_size: .; v_call: TRBV20-1; cdr3_aa: CSASTGTAHQPQHF; cdr3_nt: TGCAGTGCTAGTACAGGTACTGCACATCAGCCCCAGCATTTT
j_call: TRBJ1-1; d_call: TRBD1; clone_size: few; v_call: TRBV30; cdr3_aa: CAWSFGTAYEAFF; cdr3_nt: TGTGCCTGGAGTTTTGGGACAGCCTACGAAGCTTTCTTT
j_call: TRBJ2-2; d_call: .; clone_size: .; v_call: TRBV7-8; cdr3_aa: CASSLARVRNTGELFF; cdr3_nt: TGTGCCAGCAGCTTAGCCCGGGTACGGAACACCGGGGAGCTGTTTTTT
j_call: TRBJ1-2; d_call: .; clone_size: .; v_call: TRBV12-3/TRBV12-4; cdr3_aa: CASSAGGGYTF; cdr3_nt: TGTGCCAGCAGTGCAGGAGGTGGCTACACCTTC
j_call: TRBJ1-1; d_call: .; clone_size: .; v_call: TRBV6-2/TRBV6-3; cdr3_aa: CASSPTGTQRNTEAFF; cdr3_nt: TGTGCCAGCAGTCCGACGGGGACACAAAGGAACACTGAAGCTTTCTTT
j_call: TRBJ2-5; d_call: .; clone_size: .; v_call: TRBV5-1; cdr3_aa: CASSSQETQYF; cdr3_nt: TGCGCCAGCAGCTCCCAGGAGACCCAGTACTTC
j_call: TRBJ2-5; d_call: .; clone_size: .; v_call: TRBV3-1/TRBV3-2; cdr3_aa: CASSQLQYGGTQYF; cdr3_nt: TGTGCCAGCAGCCAACTACAGTACGGGGGGACCCAGTACTTC
j_call: TRBJ2-5; d_call: TRBD1; clone_size: .; v_call: TRBV5-4; cdr3_aa: CASSLLGQTQETQYF; cdr3_nt: TGTGCCAGCAGCTTGCTGGGACAGACCCAAGAGACCCAGTACTTC
j_call: TRBJ2-7; d_call: .; clone_size: .; v_call: TRBV7-9; cdr3_aa: CASSFASSVADEQYF; cdr3_nt: TGTGCCAGCAGCTTTGCGAGCTCGGTCGCTGACGAGCAGTACTTC
j_call: TRBJ2-7; d_call: TRBD2; clone_size: .; v_call: TRBV7-8; cdr3_aa: CASSSASGRAREQYF; cdr3_nt: TGTGCCAGCAGCTCCGCTAGCGGGAGGGCCAGGGAGCAGTACTTC
j_call: TRBJ2-5; d_call: TRBD2; clone_size: .; v_call: TRBV19; cdr3_aa: CASSARGVYQETQYF; cdr3_nt: TGTGCCAGTAGTGCCCGGGGGGTCTACCAAGAGACCCAGTACTTC
j_call: TRBJ1-2; d_call: .; clone_size: .; v_call: TRBV5-5; cdr3_aa: CASSLEGRDSPYTF; cdr3_nt: TGTGCCAGCAGCTTGGAGGGCAGGGATAGTCCCTACACCTTC
j_call: TRBJ2-1; d_call: TRBD2; clone_size: once; v_call: TRBV9; cdr3_aa: CASSAVTSGGYNEQFF; cdr3_nt: TGTGCCAGCAGCGCCGTTACTAGCGGGGGGTACAATGAGCAGTTCTTC
j_call: TRBJ1-2; d_call: TRBD1; clone_size: once; v_call: TRBV14; cdr3_aa: CASSQVGQGNYGYTF; cdr3_nt: TGTGCCAGCAGCCAAGTCGGACAGGGCAACTATGGCTACACCTTC
j_call: TRBJ2-7; d_call: TRBD2; clone_size: few; v_call: TRBV4-2; cdr3_aa: CASSQDPSGYEQYF; cdr3_nt: TGTGCCAGCAGCCAAGACCCTAGCGGCTACGAGCAGTACTTC
j_call: TRBJ1-2; d_call: TRBD1; clone_size: once; v_call: TRBV19; cdr3_aa: CASLSSDRGDGYTF; cdr3_nt: TGTGCCAGCCTTAGCTCGGACAGGGGGGATGGCTACACCTTC
j_call: TRBJ2-2; d_call: TRBD1; clone_size: once; v_call: TRBV27; cdr3_aa: CASSLWGQGYTGELFF; cdr3_nt: TGTGCCAGCAGTTTATGGGGACAGGGGTACACCGGGGAGCTGTTTTTT
j_call: TRBJ1-4; d_call: .; clone_size: once; v_call: TRBV7-2; cdr3_aa: CASSLAWTRKPNEKLFF; cdr3_nt: TGTGCCAGCAGCTTAGCGTGGACAAGAAAGCCGAATGAAAAACTGTTTTTT
j_call: TRBJ1-2; d_call: .; clone_size: .; v_call: TRBV7-8; cdr3_aa: CASSLEPVYGYTF; cdr3_nt: TGTGCCAGCAGCTTAGAGCCGGTCTATGGCTACACCTTC
j_call: TRBJ1-1; d_call: .; clone_size: .; v_call: TRBV21-1; cdr3_aa: CASSKERDTPFF; cdr3_nt: TGTGCCAGCAGCAAAGAAAGGGACACACCTTTCTTT
j_call: TRBJ1-1; d_call: .; clone_size: .; v_call: TRBV5-1; cdr3_aa: CASSLTGGDTEAFF; cdr3_nt: TGCGCCAGCAGCTTGACGGGAGGGGACACTGAAGCTTTCTTT
j_call: TRBJ2-5; d_call: TRBD2; clone_size: .; v_call: TRBV6-5; cdr3_aa: CASSHPPVSGGYLNF; cdr3_nt: TGTGCCAGCAGCCACCCCCCGGTTAGCGGGGGGTACTTAAACTTC
j_call: TRBJ1-2; d_call: TRBD1; clone_size: .; v_call: TRBV7-6; cdr3_aa: CASSLEGRGTGGYTF; cdr3_nt: TGTGCCAGCAGCTTAGAGGGTCGCGGGACAGGGGGCTACACCTTC
j_call: TRBJ2-1; d_call: .; clone_size: .; v_call: TRBV21-1; cdr3_aa: CASTPRQGARNEQFF; cdr3_nt: TGTGCCAGCACCCCGCGGCAGGGGGCAAGGAATGAGCAGTTCTTC
j_call: TRBJ1-6; d_call: .; clone_size: .; v_call: TRBV11-3; cdr3_aa: CASSSARVAGNSPLHF; cdr3_nt: TGTGCCAGCAGCTCCGCCAGGGTGGCGGGGAATTCACCCCTCCACTTT
j_call: TRBJ1-2; d_call: .; clone_size: few; v_call: TRBV11-2; cdr3_aa: CASSLELGAIYTF; cdr3_nt: TGTGCCAGCAGCTTAGAACTTGGGGCCATCTACACCTTC
j_call: TRBJ2-5; d_call: TRBD2; clone_size: .; v_call: TRBV5-8; cdr3_aa: CASSFTSGETQYF; cdr3_nt: TGTGCCAGCAGCTTTACTAGCGGGGAGACCCAGTACTTC
j_call: TRBJ2-2; d_call: .; clone_size: .; v_call: TRBV10-3; cdr3_aa: CATGELFF; cdr3_nt: TGTGCCACGGGGGAGCTGTTTTTT
j_call: TRBJ2-3; d_call: .; clone_size: .; v_call: TRBV27; cdr3_aa: CASSLPGNTDTQYF; cdr3_nt: TGTGCCAGCAGTTTGCCAGGGAACACAGATACGCAGTATTTT
j_call: TRBJ1-2; d_call: TRBD1; clone_size: .; v_call: TRBV19; cdr3_aa: CASSISDRGPYGYTF; cdr3_nt: TGTGCCAGTAGTATCTCTGACAGGGGCCCCTATGGCTACACCTTC
j_call: TRBJ1-1; d_call: TRBD1; clone_size: .; v_call: TRBV18; cdr3_aa: CASSANRGANTEAFF; cdr3_nt: TGTGCCAGCTCAGCGAACAGGGGGGCGAACACTGAAGCTTTCTTT
j_call: TRBJ2-1; d_call: TRBD1; clone_size: once; v_call: TRBV19; cdr3_aa: CASLAGTGQFF; cdr3_nt: TGTGCCAGCCTTGCCGGGACAGGGCAGTTCTTC
j_call: TRBJ2-1; d_call: .; clone_size: .; v_call: TRBV4-1; cdr3_aa: CASSQDTRASYNEQFF; cdr3_nt: TGCGCCAGCAGCCAAGATACCAGGGCCTCCTACAATGAGCAGTTCTTC
j_call: TRBJ2-5; d_call: TRBD1; clone_size: .; v_call: TRBV9; cdr3_aa: CASSVAVRGRETQYF; cdr3_nt: TGTGCCAGCAGCGTAGCTGTCAGGGGGCGAGAGACCCAGTACTTC
j_call: TRBJ2-1; d_call: .; clone_size: .; v_call: TRBV6-2/TRBV6-3; cdr3_aa: CASSPRTDSWGRAYNEQFF; cdr3_nt: TGTGCCAGCAGTCCCCGTACGGACAGCTGGGGGAGGGCCTACAATGAGCAGTTCTTC
j_call: TRBJ2-3; d_call: .; clone_size: .; v_call: TRBV19; cdr3_aa: CASSTLQGRDTQYF; cdr3_nt: TGTGCCAGTAGTACCCTACAGGGTAGAGATACGCAGTATTTT
j_call: TRBJ1-2; d_call: .; clone_size: .; v_call: TRBV19; cdr3_aa: CASSNGYYGYTF; cdr3_nt: TGTGCCAGTAGTAACGGGTACTATGGCTACACCTTC
j_call: TRBJ1-4; d_call: TRBD1; clone_size: .; v_call: TRBV23-1; cdr3_aa: CASSQKNRGRNEKLFF; cdr3_nt: TGCGCCAGCAGTCAAAAAAACAGGGGCCGCAATGAAAAACTGTTTTTT
j_call: TRBJ1-1; d_call: TRBD1; clone_size: .; v_call: TRBV10-3; cdr3_aa: CATWTGTGTEAFF; cdr3_nt: TGTGCCACCTGGACAGGGACGGGCACTGAAGCTTTCTTT